Below are 2 T cell receptor beta chains sequenced from a single sample in a study of blood T cells in healthy people across ages. Primed by a sample-barcoded 5' primer and a J-beta primer mix, a second PCR proceeded for roughly 6 to 12 cycles. TCRdb itself ran the 5' RACE reads through MiXCR, one entry per CDR3 protein. This sample has roughly 1,100,000 distinct CDR3 sequences; roughly a quarter occur once, and the top ten carry around 0.75%. This same sample was also part of a study on T cells of mothers and their children.

The sequenced sample was blood. The receptor source for this set is a girl aged 2 to 9 in good health.

This CDR3 reads CASSTSHGTQAFF. Written as DNA, the CDR3 is TGTGCCAGCAGCACCTCACACGGGACCCAAGCTTTCTTT. This chain uses TRBV13 with TRBJ1-1; TRBD1 is a possible D gene (5 bases). V was clipped by 5 bases and J by 9 bases, with 16 bases between them. This CDR3 is 13 amino acids long. Germline V lookup: CDR1 PRHDT, CDR2 FYEKMQ (reference sequence).

The table lists this clonotype with a few counts. This chain links TRBV10-3 with TRBJ1-1; the D gene is possibly TRBD1 (6 bases). Germline V gene lookup returns CDR1 ENHRY and CDR2 SYGVKD. V shed 8 bases and J shed 2 bases, with 12 bases lying between them. The CDR3 runs to 13 residues. Here the CDR3 reads CAIRRGPNTEAFF. The CDR3 nucleotides read TGTGCCATCCGCCGGGGGCCCAACACTGAAGCTTTCTTT.